This entry lists 30 T cell receptor beta chains sequenced from one sample in a study of blood T cell repertoires in COVID-19. TCRdb's copy holds only in-frame clones and misses some; the assay was immunoSEQ multiplex PCR. The sample holds around 69,000 clones; about 82% are singletons and the top ten take 1.8%. Sequences were obtained from peripheral blood. The origin of the receptors is a woman in her sixties with acute or convalescent COVID-19.

The chain links TRBV11-1 to TRBJ2-4, with D perhaps matching TRBD2 (6 bases). Looked up from germline, CDR1 is SGHAT and CDR2 is FQDESV (reference sequence). The length of the CDR3 is 16 residues. V shed 5 bases and J shed 4 bases, with 18 bases lying between them. DNA for the CDR3: TGTGCCAGCAGCCCGTTCAGTCGGGGGAGAAAAAACATTCAGTACTTC. Translating gives CASSPFSRGRKNIQYF.

The chain links TRBV5-6 to TRBJ2-7; TRBD2 aligns across 13 bases. The CDR3 runs to 18 residues. Trimming took 2 bases from V and 0 from J; bases not matched to a gene: 8. Germline V gives CDR1 SGHDT, CDR2 YYEEEE. The CDR3 reads CASSFVTSGGLSSYEQYF. The CDR3 coding sequence is TGTGCCAGCAGCTTTGTGACTAGCGGGGGGTTGAGCTCCTACGAGCAGTACTTC. Full variable domain (remainder filled in from reference TRBV5-6 and TRBJ2-7): DAGVTQSPTHLIKTRGQQVTLRCSPKSGHDTVSWYQQALGQGPQFIFQYYEEEERQRGNFPDRFSGHQFPNYSSELNVNALLLGDSALYLCASSFVTSGGLSSYEQYFGPGTRLTVT.

The chain is built from TRBV19 and TRBJ2-7; 10 bases are shared with TRBD2. This CDR3 is 16 amino acids long. V shed 3 bases and J 5 bases; nucleotides not matched to a gene: 10. The V gene's germline CDR1 is LNHDA and CDR2 SQIVND (reference sequence). This CDR3 is CASSMMWLAGANEQYF. The CDR3 nucleotides read TGTGCCAGTAGTATGATGTGGCTAGCGGGAGCGAACGAGCAGTACTTC.

V usage is TRBV28 and J usage is TRBJ1-5; perhaps TRBD1 as D (6 bases). The V gene lost 11 bases and the J gene lost 2 bases, with 16 bases spanning the gap. The V gene's germline CDR1 is MDHEN and CDR2 SYDVKM. This CDR3 has 14 residues. The CDR3 loop is CACLQGIGNQPQHF. In DNA form, the CDR3 reads TGTGCCTGCTTACAGGGTATTGGCAATCAGCCCCAGCATTTT.

The chain recombines TRBV28 with TRBJ1-2; D remains unclear. Trimming shortened V by 7 bases and J by 2 bases, and 14 bases separated the two germline ends. In germline, CDR1 is MDHEN, CDR2 SYDVKM. The CDR3 runs to 14 residues. The chain's CDR3 is CASKKGGANYGYTF. The CDR3, as DNA: TGTGCCAGCAAGAAAGGTGGAGCAAACTATGGCTACACCTTC.

The rearrangement uses TRBV24-1 and TRBJ1-5; D may be TRBD1 (6 bases). Germline V lookup: CDR1 KGHDR, CDR2 SFDVKD. This CDR3 contains 14 residues. The germline V and J ends were trimmed by 2 bases and 11 bases, with 15 bases remaining between them. Here the CDR3 DNA reads TGTGCCACCAGTGATTCGTGGGCCCCAGGGGCCCAGCATTTT. Protein product: CATSDSWAPGAQHF.

The chain has TRBV9 and TRBJ1-1, with a possible D match to TRBD1 (5 bases). Germline V gives CDR1 SGDLS, CDR2 YYNGEE. The CDR3 covers 16 residues. V was pared by 3 bases and J by 0 bases, with 15 bases between. The CDR3 DNA follows: TGTGCCAGCAGCGCACCTCCCAGGGTTTTGAACACTGAAGCTTTCTTT. This codes for CASSAPPRVLNTEAFF.

In the case of this clone: Other DNA sequences from this sample encode an identical CDR3 as well. CDR3 residues: CASSLRGSYGYTF. In DNA, the CDR3 is TGTGCCAGCAGTTTACGCGGGTCCTATGGCTACACCTTC. The chain combines TRBV27 with TRBJ1-2; the D is unclear. The CDR3 totals 13 residues. Germline CDR1 is MNHEY and CDR2 is SMNVEV (reference sequence). Trimming left V 2 bases short and J 4 bases short, with 8 bases between.

CDR3 protein: CASSAISGNTIYF. The CDR3 DNA reads TGTGCCAGCAGCGCGATCTCTGGAAACACCATATATTTT. The rearrangement joins TRBV28 to TRBJ1-3; D unresolved. V lost 6 bases, J lost 0 bases, and 6 bases lay in between. CDR1 and CDR2 from the germline V gene are MDHEN and SYDVKM. The CDR3 is 13 residues long.

The chain uses TRBV3-1 (or the pseudogene TRBV3-2) and TRBJ1-1; D gene ambiguous. This CDR3 contains 13 residues. V lost 4 bases and J lost 1, with 7 bases in between. Looked up from germline, CDR1 is LGHDT and CDR2 is YNNKEL (reference sequence). CDR3: CASSPRRNTEAFF. CDR3 sequence (DNA): TGTGCCAGCAGCCCTAGGAGGAACACTGAAGCTTTCTTT.

The gene calls are TRBV6-5 and TRBJ1-6, with D possibly being TRBD1 (6 bases). V was shortened by 6 bases and J by 9 bases, with 15 bases between the two germline ends. Per germline, CDR1 MNHEY and CDR2 SVGAGI. The CDR3 has 14 residues. The CDR3 loop is CASSPPPQGSPLHF. The CDR3 nucleotides read TGTGCCAGCAGCCCGCCCCCACAGGGTTCACCCCTCCACTTT.

The chain links TRBV19 to TRBJ1-2, with TRBD1 identical over 7 bases. Germline assignment: CDR1 LNHDA and CDR2 SQIVND (reference sequence). The CDR3 is 17 residues long. V lost 5 bases to trimming and J lost 1 base; unmatched junction nucleotides: 13. The CDR3 sequence is CASSFDGTAIRNYGYTF. As DNA, the CDR3 is TGTGCCAGTAGTTTCGACGGGACAGCGATTCGTAACTATGGCTACACCTTC. Full variable domain (missing parts from reference TRBV19 and TRBJ1-2): DGGITQSPKYLFRKEGQNVTLSCEQNLNHDAMYWYRQDPGQGLRLIYYSQIVNDFQKGDIAEGYSVSREKKESFPLTVTSAQKNPTAFYLCASSFDGTAIRNYGYTFGSGTRLTVV.

This clone occurred a few times. The V gene is TRBV5-4, the J gene TRBJ1-2; no firm D call. This CDR3 has 14 amino acids. Per germline, CDR1 SGHNT and CDR2 YYREEE (reference sequence). The ends were cut back, 6 bases at V and 2 bases at J, with 14 bases in the middle. The DNA for the CDR3 is TGTGCCAGCACCTCGCGGGCTGCAAACTATGGCTACACCTTC. Translation gives CASTSRAANYGYTF.

The V gene is TRBV5-1, the J gene TRBJ2-3, with 10 nucleotides matching TRBD2. Losses at the gene ends were 9 bases for V and 3 bases for J; bases not matched to a gene: 7. The CDR3 has 14 residues. Per germline, CDR1 SGHRS and CDR2 YFSETQ. The CDR3 coding sequence is TGCGCCACCCAACTAGCGGGAACGACAGATACGCAGTATTTT. It specifies CATQLAGTTDTQYF.

The V and J genes are TRBV5-1 and TRBJ2-7; 10 bases match TRBD1. CDR1 is SGHRS, CDR2 YFSETQ, per germline. The CDR3 contains 16 residues. Unmatched junction bases numbered 7, after V lost 0 bases and J lost 4 bases. CDR3 loop: CASSLAGTGEVYEQYF. In DNA, the CDR3 is TGCGCCAGCAGCTTGGCTGGGACAGGGGAAGTGTACGAGCAGTACTTC.

This chain uses TRBV3-1 (or the pseudogene TRBV3-2) with TRBJ1-1; a weak D match, TRBD1 (6 bases). From germline, CDR1 is LGHDT and CDR2 YNNKEL (reference sequence). V lost 4 bases, J lost 3 bases, and 15 bases lay in between. There are 15 residues in the CDR3. CDR3 region: CASSPVQGRDTEAFF. In nucleotides, the CDR3 is TGTGCCAGCAGCCCCGTACAGGGTAGGGACACTGAAGCTTTCTTT.

The chain joins TRBV7-9 to TRBJ1-3, with 10 nucleotides matching TRBD1. V trimming: 5 bases; J trimming: 4 bases; junction bases outside the gene matches: 17. This CDR3 spans 19 amino acids. The germline CDR1 and CDR2 sequences are SEHNR and FQNEAQ (reference sequence). The DNA for the CDR3 is TGTGCCAGCAGCCCAACCGACCGGGACAGGGGATCTTACGGAAACACCATATATTTT. It codes for CASSPTDRDRGSYGNTIYF.

This clone appeared a single time. This sequence joins TRBV5-1 and TRBJ2-1, with 7 bases aligning to TRBD1. Germline assignment: CDR1 SGHRS and CDR2 YFSETQ. Trimming removed 4 bases from V and 10 bases from J; junction bases left unmatched: 17. CDR3 length: 16 residues. CDR3 residues: CASSLAGTATPLEQFF. In nucleotides, the CDR3 is TGCGCCAGCAGCCTAGCCGGGACAGCTACGCCCCTAGAGCAGTTCTTC.

This clone was counted a single time. The rearrangement joins TRBV30 to TRBJ1-5; D might be TRBD1 (5 bases). Germline values: CDR1 GTSNPN, CDR2 SVGIG (reference sequence). The V end was cut by 0 bases, the J end by 2 bases, with 20 bases between. This CDR3 spans 18 amino acids. The CDR3 nucleotides read TGTGCCTGGAGTGTAAGGCAGGGTAACCCCGCTGGCAATCAGCCCCAGCATTTT. Residues: CAWSVRQGNPAGNQPQHF.

The V and J genes are TRBV7-9 and TRBJ1-2; 7 nucleotides align to TRBD1. The CDR3 is made up of 15 amino acids. V shed 5 bases, J shed 2 bases, and the junction held 8 bases outside the gene matches. Germline lookup yields CDR1 SEHNR and CDR2 FQNEAQ (reference sequence). This chain's CDR3 is CASSQGGTVNYGYTF. In DNA, the CDR3 is TGTGCCAGCAGCCAAGGCGGGACAGTCAACTATGGCTACACCTTC.

CDR3 protein: CASSQDRGVVQETQYF. The CDR3 region has the DNA TGTGCCAGCAGCCAAGATCGGGGGGTGGTCCAAGAGACCCAGTACTTC. This chain joins TRBV14 and TRBJ2-5; 7 nucleotides match TRBD2. CDR1 and CDR2 from the germline V gene are SGHDN and FVKESK. The CDR3 length is 16 residues. V lost 0 bases to trimming and J lost 1 base; unmatched junction nucleotides: 5.

V is TRBV7-6 and J is TRBJ2-2; a weak D match, TRBD2 (7 bases). Germline V gene lookup returns CDR1 SGHVS and CDR2 FNYEAQ. Trimming removed 2 bases from V and 4 bases from J, with 11 bases in between. This CDR3 has 15 amino acids. The CDR3 sequence: CASSLRGGSTGELFF. The CDR3 bases are TGTGCCAGCAGCTTAAGGGGGGGAAGCACCGGGGAGCTGTTTTTT. The variable domain in full, with the rest retrieved from reference TRBV7-6 and TRBJ2-2, is GAGVSQSPRYKVTKRGQDVALRCDPISGHVSLYWYRQALGQGPEFLTYFNYEAQQDKSGLPNDRFSAERPEGSISTLTIQRTEQRDSAMYRCASSLRGGSTGELFFGEGSRLTVL.

The chain uses TRBV7-6 and TRBJ2-7, with a weak D call TRBD1 (6 bases). The ends were cut back, 4 bases at V and 2 bases at J, with 15 bases in the middle. Per the germline V gene, CDR1 is SGHVS and CDR2 is FNYEAQ. The CDR3 runs 15 residues. The CDR3 spells CASSSLPDRAYEQYF. DNA of the CDR3: TGTGCCAGCAGCTCGTTGCCGGACAGAGCCTACGAGCAGTACTTC.

The V call is TRBV4-1, the J call TRBJ2-5; D might be TRBD1 (5 bases). Looked up from germline, CDR1 is MGHRA and CDR2 is YSYEKL. The CDR3 runs 16 residues. The V end lost 0 bases, the J end lost 8 bases, and 19 bases lay between the germline ends. The CDR3 sequence is CASSQDRQGIASTQYF. The CDR3 DNA is TGCGCCAGCAGCCAAGATAGGCAGGGAATAGCAAGTACCCAGTACTTC.

This rearrangement joins TRBV19 to TRBJ2-3; TRBD1 matches at 9 bases. Germline CDR1 LNHDA, CDR2 SQIVND (reference sequence). This CDR3 has 14 amino acids. V trimming: 5 bases; J trimming: 6 bases; junction bases outside the gene matches: 6. The CDR3 here is CASSSGQGTDTQYF. CDR3 DNA: TGTGCCAGTAGTTCCGGACAGGGGACGGATACGCAGTATTTT.

The genes are TRBV28 and TRBJ1-1; the match to TRBD1 covers 9 bases. This CDR3 is 14 amino acids long. V was pared by 6 bases and J by 5 bases, with 7 bases of the junction left unmatched. CDR1 is MDHEN, CDR2 SYDVKM, per germline. This CDR3 reads CASSRGQGLTEAFF. The CDR3 DNA sequence: TGTGCCAGCAGCCGAGGACAGGGGTTGACTGAAGCTTTCTTT.

This clone appeared once. The chain employs TRBV29-1 and TRBJ2-1; 10 positions match TRBD1. With 6 bases clipped from V and 4 bases from J, the junction kept 6 bases outside the gene matches. Germline values: CDR1 SQVTM, CDR2 ANQGSEA. The CDR3 is 14 amino acids. The CDR3 loop is CSVVDRGRYNEQFF. As DNA, the CDR3 is TGCAGCGTCGTAGACAGGGGGCGGTACAATGAGCAGTTCTTC.

The chain joins TRBV28 to TRBJ1-4; 8 bases agree with TRBD1. With V trimmed by 2 bases and J by 7 bases, 6 bases remained unmatched. Germline CDR1 MDHEN, CDR2 SYDVKM. The CDR3 is made up of 15 amino acids. The CDR3 nucleotides are TGTGCCAGCAGTTTAGGGGGGACAGGCGGTGAAAAACTGTTTTTT. Translated, it gives CASSLGGTGGEKLFF.

This chain uses TRBV10-3 with TRBJ1-1; a weak D match, TRBD1 (5 bases). This CDR3 region has 14 residues. Germline CDR1 and CDR2: ENHRY and SYGVKD. V was trimmed by 3 bases and J by 4 bases, leaving 12 bases between them. CDR3 sequence (DNA): TGTGCCATCAGTGAAAAGGGGTTAAGCACTGAAGCTTTCTTT. As protein: CAISEKGLSTEAFF.

This sequence joins TRBV6-5 and TRBJ2-6, with D maybe TRBD2 (5 bases). With 8 bases removed from V and 0 bases from J, the gap between germline ends came to 5 bases. The length of the CDR3 is 13 residues. From germline, CDR1 is MNHEY and CDR2 SVGAGI. CDR3 residues: CASRGSGANVLTF. The DNA of the CDR3 is TGTGCCAGCCGGGGCTCTGGGGCCAACGTCCTGACTTTC.